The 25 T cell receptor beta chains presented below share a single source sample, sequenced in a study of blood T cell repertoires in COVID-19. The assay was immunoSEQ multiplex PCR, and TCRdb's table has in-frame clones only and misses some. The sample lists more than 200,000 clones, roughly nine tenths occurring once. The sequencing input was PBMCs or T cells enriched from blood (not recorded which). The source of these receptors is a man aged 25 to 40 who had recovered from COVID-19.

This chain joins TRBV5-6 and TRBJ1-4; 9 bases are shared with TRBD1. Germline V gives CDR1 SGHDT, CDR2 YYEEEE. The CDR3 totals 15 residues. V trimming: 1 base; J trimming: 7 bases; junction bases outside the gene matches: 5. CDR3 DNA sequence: TGTGCCAGCAGCTTGACTACAGGGGGCGGTGAAAAACTGTTTTTT. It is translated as CASSLTTGGGEKLFF.

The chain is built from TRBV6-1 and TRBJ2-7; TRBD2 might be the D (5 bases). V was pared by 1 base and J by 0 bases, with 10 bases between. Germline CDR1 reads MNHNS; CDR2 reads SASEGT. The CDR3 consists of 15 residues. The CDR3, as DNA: TGTGCCAGCAGTGAAGTGGCGGGCAGCTCCTACGAGCAGTACTTC. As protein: CASSEVAGSSYEQYF.

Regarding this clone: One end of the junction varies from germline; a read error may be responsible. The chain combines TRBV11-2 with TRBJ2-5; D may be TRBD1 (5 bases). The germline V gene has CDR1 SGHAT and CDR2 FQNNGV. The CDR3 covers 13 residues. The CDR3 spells CASSSRQSISPNF. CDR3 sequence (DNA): TGTGCCAGCAGCTCACGACAGTCCATAAGCCCCAACTTC.

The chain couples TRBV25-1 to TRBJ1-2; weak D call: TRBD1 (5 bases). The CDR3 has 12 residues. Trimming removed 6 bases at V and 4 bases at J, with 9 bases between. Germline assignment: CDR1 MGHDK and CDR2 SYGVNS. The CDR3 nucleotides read TGTGCCAGCAGCGCGGACATCTATGGCTACACCTTC. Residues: CASSADIYGYTF.

The CDR3 DNA reads TGTGCCAGCAGCCAGTCTCGGACACAGAACACCGGGGAGCTGTTTTTT. Translating it yields CASSQSRTQNTGELFF. The chain has TRBV3-1 (or the pseudogene TRBV3-2) and TRBJ2-2; D possibly corresponds to TRBD1 (5 bases). Germline CDR1 reads LGHDT; CDR2 reads YNNKEL (reference sequence). This CDR3 has 16 residues. V gave up 3 bases and J gave up 1 base, with 12 bases separating them.

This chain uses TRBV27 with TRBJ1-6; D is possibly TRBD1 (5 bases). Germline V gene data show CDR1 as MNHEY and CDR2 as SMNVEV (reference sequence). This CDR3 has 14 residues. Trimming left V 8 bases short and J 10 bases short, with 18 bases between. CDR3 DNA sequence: TGTGCCAGCCGCGGCGACAGCTTGGGGTCACCCCTCCACTTT. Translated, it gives CASRGDSLGSPLHF.

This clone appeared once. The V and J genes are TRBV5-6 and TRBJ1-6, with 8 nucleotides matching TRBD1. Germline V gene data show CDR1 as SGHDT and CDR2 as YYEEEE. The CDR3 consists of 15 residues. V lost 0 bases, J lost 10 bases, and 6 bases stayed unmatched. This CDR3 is CASSLGGTGRSPLHF. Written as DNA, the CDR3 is TGTGCCAGCAGCTTGGGGGGGACAGGTCGATCACCCCTCCACTTT.

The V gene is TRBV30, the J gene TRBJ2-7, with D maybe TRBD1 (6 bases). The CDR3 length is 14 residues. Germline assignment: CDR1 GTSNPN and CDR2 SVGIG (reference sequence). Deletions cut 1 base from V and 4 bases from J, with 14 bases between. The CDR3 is CAWSDSGTPYEQYF. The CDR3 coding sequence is TGTGCCTGGAGTGACTCGGGGACACCTTACGAGCAGTACTTC.

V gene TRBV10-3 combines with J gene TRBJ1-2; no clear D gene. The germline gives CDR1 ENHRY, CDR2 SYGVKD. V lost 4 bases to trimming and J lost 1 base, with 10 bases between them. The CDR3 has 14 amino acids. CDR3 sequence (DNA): TGTGCCATCAGTGTGGGAGGGAATAACTATGGCTACACCTTC. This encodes CAISVGGNNYGYTF.

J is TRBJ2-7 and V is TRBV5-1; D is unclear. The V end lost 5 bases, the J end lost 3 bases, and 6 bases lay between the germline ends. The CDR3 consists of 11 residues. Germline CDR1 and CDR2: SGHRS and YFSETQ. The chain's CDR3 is CASSSNYEQYF. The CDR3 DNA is TGCGCCAGCAGTTCTAACTACGAGCAGTACTTC. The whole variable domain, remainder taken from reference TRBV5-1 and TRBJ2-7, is KAGVTQTPRYLIKTRGQQVTLSCSPISGHRSVSWYQQTPGQGLQFLFEYFSETQRNKGNFPGRFSGRQFSNSRSEMNVSTLELGDSALYLCASSSNYEQYFGPGTRLTVT.

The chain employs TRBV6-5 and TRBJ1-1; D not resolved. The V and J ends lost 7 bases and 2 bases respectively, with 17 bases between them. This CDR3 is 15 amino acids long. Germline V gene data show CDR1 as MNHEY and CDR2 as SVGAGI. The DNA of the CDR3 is TGTGCCAGCAAGGTATCAGCGGAGATAAACACTGAAGCTTTCTTT. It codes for CASKVSAEINTEAFF.

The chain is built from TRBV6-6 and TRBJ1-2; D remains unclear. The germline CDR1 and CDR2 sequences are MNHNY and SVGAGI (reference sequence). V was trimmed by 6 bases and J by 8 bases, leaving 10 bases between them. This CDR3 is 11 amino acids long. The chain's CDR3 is CASSPPGGYTF. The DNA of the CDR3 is TGTGCCAGCAGCCCCCCGGGGGGCTACACCTTC.

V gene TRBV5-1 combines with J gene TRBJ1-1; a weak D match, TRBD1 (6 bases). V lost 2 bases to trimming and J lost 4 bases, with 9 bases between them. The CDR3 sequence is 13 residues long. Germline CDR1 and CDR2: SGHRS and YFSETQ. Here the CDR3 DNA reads TGCGCCAGCAGCTTACAGGGATTCACTGAAGCTTTCTTT. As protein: CASSLQGFTEAFF.

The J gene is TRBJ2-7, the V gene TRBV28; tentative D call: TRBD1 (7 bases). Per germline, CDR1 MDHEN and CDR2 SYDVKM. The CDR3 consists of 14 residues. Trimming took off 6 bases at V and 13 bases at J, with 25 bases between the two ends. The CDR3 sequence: CASSPRGAGHSPYF. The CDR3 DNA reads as TGTGCCAGCAGCCCCAGGGGGGCGGGGCACTCACCCTACTTC.

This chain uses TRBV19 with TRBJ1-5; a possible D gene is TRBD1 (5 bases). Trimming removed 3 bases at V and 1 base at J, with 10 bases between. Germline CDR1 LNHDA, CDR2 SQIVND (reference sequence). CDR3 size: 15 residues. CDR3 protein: CASSMAPGSNQPQHF. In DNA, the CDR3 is TGTGCCAGTAGTATGGCCCCAGGGAGCAATCAGCCCCAGCATTTT.

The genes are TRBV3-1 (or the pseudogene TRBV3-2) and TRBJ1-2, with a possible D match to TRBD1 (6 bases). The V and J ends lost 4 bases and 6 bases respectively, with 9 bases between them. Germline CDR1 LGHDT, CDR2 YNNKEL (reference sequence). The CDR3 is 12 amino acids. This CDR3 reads CASSRQGNGYTF. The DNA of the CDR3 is TGTGCCAGCAGCCGTCAGGGGAATGGCTACACCTTC.

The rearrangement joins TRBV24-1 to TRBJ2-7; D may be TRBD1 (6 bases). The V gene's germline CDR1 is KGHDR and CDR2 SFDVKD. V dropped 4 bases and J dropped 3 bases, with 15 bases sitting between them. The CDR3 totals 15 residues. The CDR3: CATSETDRINYEQYF. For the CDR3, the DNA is TGTGCCACCAGTGAGACTGACAGGATCAACTACGAGCAGTACTTC.

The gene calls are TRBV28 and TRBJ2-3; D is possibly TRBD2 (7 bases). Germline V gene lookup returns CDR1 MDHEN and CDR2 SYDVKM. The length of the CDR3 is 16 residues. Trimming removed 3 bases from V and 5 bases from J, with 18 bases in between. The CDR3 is CASSFTRGARRDTQYF. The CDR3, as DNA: TGTGCCAGCAGTTTTACCCGGGGGGCCCGCCGAGATACGCAGTATTTT. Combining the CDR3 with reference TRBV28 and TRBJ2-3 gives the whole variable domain DVKVTQSSRYLVKRTGEKVFLECVQDMDHENMFWYRQDPGLGLRLIYFSYDVKMKEKGDIPEGYSVSREKKERFSLILESASTNQTSMYLCASSFTRGARRDTQYFGPGTRLTVL.

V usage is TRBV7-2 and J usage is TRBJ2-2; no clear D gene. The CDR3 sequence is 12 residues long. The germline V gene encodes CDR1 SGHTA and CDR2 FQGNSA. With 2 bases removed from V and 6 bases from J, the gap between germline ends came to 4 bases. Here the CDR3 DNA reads TGTGCCAGCAGCTTAACAGCCGGGGAGCTGTTTTTT. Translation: CASSLTAGELFF.

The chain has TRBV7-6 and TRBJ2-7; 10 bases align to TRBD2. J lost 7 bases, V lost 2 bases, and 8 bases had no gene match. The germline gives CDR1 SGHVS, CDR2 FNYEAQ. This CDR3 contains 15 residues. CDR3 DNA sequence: TGTGCCAGCAGCTTACTAGCGGGAGTTTCTTGGGAGCAGTACTTC. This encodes CASSLLAGVSWEQYF.

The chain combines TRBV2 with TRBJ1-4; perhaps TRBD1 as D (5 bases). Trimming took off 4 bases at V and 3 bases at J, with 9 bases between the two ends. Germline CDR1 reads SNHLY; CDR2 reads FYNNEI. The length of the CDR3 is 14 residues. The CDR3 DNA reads TGTGCCAGCAGTGTCCAGGGATCTAATGAAAAACTGTTTTTT. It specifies CASSVQGSNEKLFF.

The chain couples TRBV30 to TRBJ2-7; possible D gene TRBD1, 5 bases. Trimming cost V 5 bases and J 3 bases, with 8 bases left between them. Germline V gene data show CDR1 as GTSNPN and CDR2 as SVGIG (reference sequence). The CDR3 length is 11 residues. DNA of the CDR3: TGTGCCTGGCGAGACAGCTACGAGCAGTACTTC. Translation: CAWRDSYEQYF.

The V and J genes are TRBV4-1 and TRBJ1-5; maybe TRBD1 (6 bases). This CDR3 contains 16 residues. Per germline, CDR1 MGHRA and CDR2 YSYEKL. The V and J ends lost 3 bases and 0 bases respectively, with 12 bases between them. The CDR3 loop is CASSHPRGGSNQPQHF. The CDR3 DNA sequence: TGCGCCAGCAGCCACCCCAGGGGTGGTAGCAATCAGCCCCAGCATTTT.

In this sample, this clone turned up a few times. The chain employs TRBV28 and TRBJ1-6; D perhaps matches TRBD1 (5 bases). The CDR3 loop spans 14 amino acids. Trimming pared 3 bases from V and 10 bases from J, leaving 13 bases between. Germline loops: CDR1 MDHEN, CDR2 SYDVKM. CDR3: CASSFSRGPSPLHF. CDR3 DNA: TGTGCCAGCAGTTTTAGTAGGGGCCCCTCACCCCTCCACTTT. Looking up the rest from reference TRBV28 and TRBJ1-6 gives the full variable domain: DVKVTQSSRYLVKRTGEKVFLECVQDMDHENMFWYRQDPGLGLRLIYFSYDVKMKEKGDIPEGYSVSREKKERFSLILESASTNQTSMYLCASSFSRGPSPLHFGNGTRLTVT.

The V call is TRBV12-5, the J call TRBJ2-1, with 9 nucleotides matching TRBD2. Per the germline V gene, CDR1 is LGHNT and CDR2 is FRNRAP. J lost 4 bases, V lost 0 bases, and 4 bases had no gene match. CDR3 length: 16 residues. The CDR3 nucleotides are TGTGCTAGTGGTTTGGTCATAAGCGGGGGGTACAATGAGCAGTTCTTC. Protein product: CASGLVISGGYNEQFF.